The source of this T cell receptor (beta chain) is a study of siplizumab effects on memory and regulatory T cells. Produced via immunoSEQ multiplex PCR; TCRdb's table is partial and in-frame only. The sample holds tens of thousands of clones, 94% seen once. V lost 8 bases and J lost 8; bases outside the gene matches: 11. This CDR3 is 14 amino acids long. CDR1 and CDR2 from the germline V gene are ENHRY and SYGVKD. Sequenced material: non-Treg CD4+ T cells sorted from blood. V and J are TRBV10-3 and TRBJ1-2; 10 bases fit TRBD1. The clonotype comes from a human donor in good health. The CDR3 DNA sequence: TGTGCCATCGCATCGGGACAGGGGCGGGGCGGCTACACCTTC. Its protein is CAIASGQGRGGYTF.